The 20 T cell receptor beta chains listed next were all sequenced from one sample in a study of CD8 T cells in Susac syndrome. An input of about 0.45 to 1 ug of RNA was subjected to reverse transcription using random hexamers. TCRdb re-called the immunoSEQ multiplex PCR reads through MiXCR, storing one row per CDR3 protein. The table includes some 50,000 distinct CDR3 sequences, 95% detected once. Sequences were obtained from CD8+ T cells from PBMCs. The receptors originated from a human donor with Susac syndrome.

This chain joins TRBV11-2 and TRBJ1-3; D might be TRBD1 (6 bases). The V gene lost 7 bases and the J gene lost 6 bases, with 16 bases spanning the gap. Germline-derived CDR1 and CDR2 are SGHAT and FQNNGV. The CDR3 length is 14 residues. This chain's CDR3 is CASTLPGEVNTIYF. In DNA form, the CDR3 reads TGTGCCAGCACCCTCCCAGGGGAGGTAAACACCATATATTTT.

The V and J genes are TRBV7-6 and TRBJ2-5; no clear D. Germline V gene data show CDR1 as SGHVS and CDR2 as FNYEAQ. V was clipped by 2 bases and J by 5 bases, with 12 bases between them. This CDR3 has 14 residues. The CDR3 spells CASSLFDTVETQYF. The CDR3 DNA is TGTGCCAGCAGCTTATTCGACACCGTGGAGACCCAGTACTTC.

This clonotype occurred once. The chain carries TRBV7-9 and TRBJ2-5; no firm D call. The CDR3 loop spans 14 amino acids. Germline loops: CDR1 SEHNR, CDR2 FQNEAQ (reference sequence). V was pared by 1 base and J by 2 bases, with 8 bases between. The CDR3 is CASSLDRPQETQYF. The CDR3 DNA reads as TGTGCCAGCAGCTTAGACAGACCGCAAGAGACCCAGTACTTC.

The CDR3: CASSTTGDGYTF. The DNA for the CDR3 is TGTGCCAGCAGCACGACAGGGGATGGCTACACCTTC. V is TRBV9 and J is TRBJ1-2, with 8 bases fitting TRBD1. Trimming cost V 4 bases and J 6 bases; bases outside gene matches: 2. This CDR3 comprises 12 residues. The germline CDR1 and CDR2 sequences are SGDLS and YYNGEE. The entire variable domain, with the rest obtained from reference TRBV9 and TRBJ1-2, is as follows: DSGVTQTPKHLITATGQRVTLRCSPRSGDLSVYWYQQSLDQGLQFLIQYYNGEERAKGNILERFSAQQFPDLHSELNLSSLELGDSALYFCASSTTGDGYTFGSGTRLTVV.

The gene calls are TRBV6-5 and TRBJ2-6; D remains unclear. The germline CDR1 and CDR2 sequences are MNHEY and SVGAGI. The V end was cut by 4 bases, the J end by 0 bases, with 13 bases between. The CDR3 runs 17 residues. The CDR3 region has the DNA TGTGCCAGCAGTTTCCGAAGCTTGAGCTCTGGGGCCAACGTCCTGACTTTC. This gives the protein CASSFRSLSSGANVLTF.

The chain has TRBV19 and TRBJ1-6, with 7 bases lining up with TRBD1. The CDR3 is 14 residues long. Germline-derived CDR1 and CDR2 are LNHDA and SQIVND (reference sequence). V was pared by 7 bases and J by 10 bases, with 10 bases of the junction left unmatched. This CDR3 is CASTWDSGYSPLHF. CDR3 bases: TGTGCCAGTACCTGGGACAGCGGGTACTCACCCCTCCACTTT.

The CDR3 sequence: CSVEDVGITQETQYF. As DNA, the CDR3 is TGCAGCGTTGAAGACGTGGGGATAACCCAAGAGACCCAGTACTTC. The chain has TRBV29-1 and TRBJ2-5; D ambiguous. V gave up 0 bases and J gave up 1 base, with 12 bases separating them. This CDR3 has 15 residues. Germline V gives CDR1 SQVTM, CDR2 ANQGSEA.

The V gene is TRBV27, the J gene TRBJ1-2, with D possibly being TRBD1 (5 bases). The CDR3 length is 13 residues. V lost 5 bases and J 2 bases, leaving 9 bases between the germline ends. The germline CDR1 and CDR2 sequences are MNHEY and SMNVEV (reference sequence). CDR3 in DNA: TGTGCCAGCAGTAACGGGGGGAACTATGGCTACACCTTC. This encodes CASSNGGNYGYTF.

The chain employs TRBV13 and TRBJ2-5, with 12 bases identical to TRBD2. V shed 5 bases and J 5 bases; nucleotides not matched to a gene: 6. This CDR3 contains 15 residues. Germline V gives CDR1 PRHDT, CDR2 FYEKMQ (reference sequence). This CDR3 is CASSITTSGGETQYF. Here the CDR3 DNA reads TGTGCCAGCAGCATCACGACTAGCGGGGGTGAGACCCAGTACTTC.

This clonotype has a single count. In DNA, the CDR3 is TGCAGTGCTAGAGGGGTTGATTCACCCCTCCACTTT. This encodes CSARGVDSPLHF. The chain links TRBV20-1 to TRBJ1-6; D ambiguous. V was trimmed by 1 base and J by 8 bases, leaving 6 bases between them. CDR1 and CDR2 (germline): DFQATT, SNEGSKA (reference sequence). The CDR3 is 12 amino acids.

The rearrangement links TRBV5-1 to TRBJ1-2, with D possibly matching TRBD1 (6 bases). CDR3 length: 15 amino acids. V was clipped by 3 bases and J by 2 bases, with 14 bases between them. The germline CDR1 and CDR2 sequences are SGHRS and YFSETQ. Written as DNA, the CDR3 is TGCGCCAGCAGCTGGGACCGGACAGCCAACTATGGCTACACCTTC. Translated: CASSWDRTANYGYTF.

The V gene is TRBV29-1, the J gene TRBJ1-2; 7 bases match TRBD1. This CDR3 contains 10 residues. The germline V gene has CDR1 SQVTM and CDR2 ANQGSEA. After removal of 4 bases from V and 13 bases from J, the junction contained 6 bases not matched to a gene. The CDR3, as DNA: TGCAGCGTTGCTCTCCAGGGGGTCACCTTC. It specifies CSVALQGVTF.

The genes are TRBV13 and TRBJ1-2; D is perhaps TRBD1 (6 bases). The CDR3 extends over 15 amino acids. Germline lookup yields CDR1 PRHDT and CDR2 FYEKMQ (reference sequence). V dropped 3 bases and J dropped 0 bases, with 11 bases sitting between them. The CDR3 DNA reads TGTGCCAGCAGCTTTTCCGGGACAACTAACTATGGCTACACCTTC. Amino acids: CASSFSGTTNYGYTF.

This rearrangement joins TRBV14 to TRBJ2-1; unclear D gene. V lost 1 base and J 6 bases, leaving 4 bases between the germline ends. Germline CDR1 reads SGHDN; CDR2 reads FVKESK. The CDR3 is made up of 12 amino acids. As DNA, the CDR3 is TGTGCCAGCAGCCAAGTTGGCAATGAGCAGTTCTTC. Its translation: CASSQVGNEQFF.

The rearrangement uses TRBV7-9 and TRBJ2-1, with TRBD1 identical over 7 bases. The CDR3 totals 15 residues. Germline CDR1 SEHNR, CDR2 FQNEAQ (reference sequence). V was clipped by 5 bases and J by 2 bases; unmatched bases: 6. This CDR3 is CASSRNRGPYNEQFF. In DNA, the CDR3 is TGTGCCAGCAGCCGGAACAGGGGACCCTACAATGAGCAGTTCTTC.

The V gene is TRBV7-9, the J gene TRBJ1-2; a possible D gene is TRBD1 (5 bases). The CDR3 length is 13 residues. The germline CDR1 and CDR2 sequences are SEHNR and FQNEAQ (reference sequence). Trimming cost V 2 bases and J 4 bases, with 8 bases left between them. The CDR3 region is CASSLRQSYGYTF. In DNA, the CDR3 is TGTGCCAGCAGCTTACGACAGAGCTATGGCTACACCTTC.

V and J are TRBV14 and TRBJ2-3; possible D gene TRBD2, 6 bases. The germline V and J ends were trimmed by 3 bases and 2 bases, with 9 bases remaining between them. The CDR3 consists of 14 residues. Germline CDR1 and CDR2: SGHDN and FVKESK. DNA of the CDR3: TGTGCCAGCAGCCACTGGGACTTCACAGATACGCAGTATTTT. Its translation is CASSHWDFTDTQYF.

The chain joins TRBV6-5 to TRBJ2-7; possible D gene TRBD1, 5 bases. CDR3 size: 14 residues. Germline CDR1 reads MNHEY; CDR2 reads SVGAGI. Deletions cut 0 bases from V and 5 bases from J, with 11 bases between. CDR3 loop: CASSYSSLGDEQYF. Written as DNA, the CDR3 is TGTGCCAGCAGTTACTCGTCCCTAGGGGACGAGCAGTACTTC.

This chain's CDR3 is CASSQQKPGGPVYNSPLHF. DNA of the CDR3: TGCGCCAGCAGCCAACAAAAGCCCGGGGGGCCCGTCTATAATTCACCCCTCCACTTT. V and J are TRBV4-3 and TRBJ1-6; possibly TRBD1 for D (6 bases). V was cut by 2 bases and J by 3 bases, with 20 bases left in between. This CDR3 contains 19 residues. Germline CDR1 reads LGHNA; CDR2 reads YSLEER.

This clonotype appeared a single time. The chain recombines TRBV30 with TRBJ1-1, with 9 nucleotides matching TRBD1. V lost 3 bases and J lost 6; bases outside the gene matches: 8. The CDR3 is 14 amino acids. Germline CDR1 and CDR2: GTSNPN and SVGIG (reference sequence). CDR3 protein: CAWSRGTGRSEAFF. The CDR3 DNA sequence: TGTGCCTGGAGCCGGGGGACAGGGAGATCTGAAGCTTTCTTT. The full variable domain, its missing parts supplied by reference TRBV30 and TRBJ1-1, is SQTIHQWPATLVQPVGSPLSLECTVEGTSNPNLYWYRQAAGRGLQLLFYSVGIGQISSEVPQNLSASRPQDRQFILSSKKLLLSDSGFYLCAWSRGTGRSEAFFGQGTRLTVV.